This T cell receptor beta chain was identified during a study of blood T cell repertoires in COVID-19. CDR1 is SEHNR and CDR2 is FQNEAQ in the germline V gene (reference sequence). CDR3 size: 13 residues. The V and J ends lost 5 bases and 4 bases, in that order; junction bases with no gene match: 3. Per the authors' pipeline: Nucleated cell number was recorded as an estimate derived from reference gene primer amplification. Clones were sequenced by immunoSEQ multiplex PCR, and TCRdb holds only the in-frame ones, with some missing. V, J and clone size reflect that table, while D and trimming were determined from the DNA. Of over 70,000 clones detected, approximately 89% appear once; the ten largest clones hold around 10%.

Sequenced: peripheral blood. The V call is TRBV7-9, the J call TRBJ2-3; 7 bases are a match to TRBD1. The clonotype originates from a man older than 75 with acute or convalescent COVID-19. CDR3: CASSHTGADTQYF. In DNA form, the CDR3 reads TGTGCCAGCAGCCACACAGGGGCAGATACGCAGTATTTT.